Each of the 17 T cell receptor beta chains below was sequenced from the same sample in a study of chemoradiotherapy in HPV16-positive cancers. Only in-frame clones appear in the TCRdb table, and some are missing; sequencing was by immunoSEQ multiplex PCR. Counted here are just under 40,000 clones, around 82% occurring once; the ten biggest clones make up over 5%. The sample was blood, taken from a patient who underwent chemoradiotherapy. Receptor source: a human donor with HPV-associated anogenital cancer.

This sequence joins TRBV9 and TRBJ2-7; D may correspond to TRBD1 or TRBD2 (5 bases each). Germline V lookup: CDR1 SGDLS, CDR2 YYNGEE. Trimming shortened V by 2 bases and J by 6 bases, and 12 bases separated the two germline ends. This CDR3 region has 13 residues. In DNA form, the CDR3 reads TGTGCCAGCAGCGTGGGCAGGGACGCCGAGCAGTACTTC. This translates into CASSVGRDAEQYF.

The J gene is TRBJ1-6, the V gene TRBV6-5; D is possibly TRBD1 (5 bases). Germline lookup yields CDR1 MNHEY and CDR2 SVGAGI. This CDR3 spans 14 amino acids. V lost 4 bases and J 9 bases, leaving 13 bases between the germline ends. CDR3 protein: CASSFGGVSSPLHF. In nucleotides, the CDR3 is TGTGCCAGCAGTTTCGGGGGAGTCAGTTCACCCCTCCACTTT.

This chain links TRBV6-6 with TRBJ1-5; 10 bases align to TRBD1. Germline loops: CDR1 MNHNY, CDR2 SVGAGI (reference sequence). This CDR3 contains 16 residues. Trimming cost V 6 bases and J 3 bases; bases outside gene matches: 8. The CDR3 here is CASRSRGQGSNQPQHF. In DNA form, the CDR3 reads TGTGCCAGCAGATCCCGGGGACAGGGGTCCAATCAGCCCCAGCATTTT.

V gene TRBV2 combines with J gene TRBJ2-3; 7 nucleotides align to TRBD2. Germline CDR1 is SNHLY and CDR2 is FYNNEI. This CDR3 has 15 amino acids. J was trimmed by 3 bases and V by 3 bases; bases with no gene match: 6. CDR3 coding DNA: TGTGCCAGCAGTGATGCTCTAGCGGCAACAGATACGCAGTATTTT. As protein: CASSDALAATDTQYF.

The rearrangement links TRBV7-3 to TRBJ2-2; weak D call: TRBD2 (6 bases). The CDR3 contains 14 residues. Germline-derived CDR1 and CDR2 are SGHTA and FQGTGA. V dropped 5 bases and J dropped 5 bases, with 12 bases sitting between them. The CDR3 region is CASSQGLLTGELFF. Written as DNA, the CDR3 is TGTGCCAGCAGCCAGGGACTTTTGACCGGGGAGCTGTTTTTT.

The rearrangement uses TRBV28 and TRBJ1-2; perhaps TRBD1 as D (5 bases). The CDR3 loop spans 13 amino acids. The V gene's germline CDR1 is MDHEN and CDR2 SYDVKM. Deletions cut 4 bases from V and 4 bases from J, with 10 bases between. The CDR3 DNA sequence: TGTGCCAGCAGTTCGGGAGACAGCTATGGCTACACCTTC. As protein: CASSSGDSYGYTF.

The chain joins TRBV19 to TRBJ1-5; no clear D. CDR3 length: 15 residues. The V gene's germline CDR1 is LNHDA and CDR2 SQIVND (reference sequence). The V and J ends lost 1 base and 5 bases respectively, with 12 bases between them. For the CDR3, the DNA is TGTGCCAGTAGTATAGGACTCGGGAAAGATCAGCCCCAGCATTTT. This translates into CASSIGLGKDQPQHF.

The J gene is TRBJ1-3, the V gene TRBV6-5; D remains unclear. V lost 4 bases and J 0 bases, leaving 7 bases between the germline ends. Germline V gives CDR1 MNHEY, CDR2 SVGAGI. This CDR3 has 14 amino acids. The CDR3 loop is CASSSPGSGNTIYF. The CDR3 DNA follows: TGTGCCAGCAGTTCCCCAGGCTCTGGAAACACCATATATTTT.

The chain joins TRBV18 to TRBJ1-3; the D gene is possibly TRBD1 (5 bases). Germline V gene data show CDR1 as KGHSH and CDR2 as LQKENI. The CDR3 is 15 amino acids. Deletions cut 3 bases from V and 2 bases from J, with 11 bases between. For the CDR3, the DNA is TGTGCCAGCTCACCGACCGGACAAACTGGAAACACCATATATTTT. Translating gives CASSPTGQTGNTIYF. Full variable domain (rest looked up from reference TRBV18 and TRBJ1-3): NAGVMQNPRHLVRRRGQEARLRCSPMKGHSHVYWYRQLPEEGLKFMVYLQKENIIDESGMPKERFSAEFPKEGPSILRIQQVVRGDSAAYFCASSPTGQTGNTIYFGEGSWLTVV.

The chain recombines TRBV5-4 with TRBJ2-3, with D tentatively TRBD1 or TRBD2 (5 bases each). V gave up 4 bases and J gave up 5 bases, with 20 bases separating them. The germline V gene encodes CDR1 SGHNT and CDR2 YYREEE (reference sequence). The CDR3 totals 16 residues. The CDR3 loop reads CASSPDSGPRGDTQYF. In DNA, the CDR3 is TGTGCCAGCAGCCCGGACTCAGGGCCCCGGGGAGATACGCAGTATTTT.

V is TRBV19 and J is TRBJ1-6; possibly TRBD1 for D (6 bases). CDR1 is LNHDA, CDR2 SQIVND, per germline (reference sequence). The CDR3 spans 15 residues. V dropped 5 bases and J dropped 14 bases, with 22 bases sitting between them. The CDR3 nucleotides are TGTGCCAGTAGTCCCTGGGACACCGGGGGCTTGGCCCTCCACTTT. Translation: CASSPWDTGGLALHF.

The V and J genes are TRBV7-2 and TRBJ2-7; TRBD2 might be the D (5 bases). Germline CDR1 and CDR2: SGHTA and FQGNSA. The CDR3 is made up of 12 amino acids. Trimming cost V 8 bases and J 1 base, with 9 bases left between them. Written as DNA, the CDR3 is TGTGCCAGCGGAGCGGTATCCTACGAGCAGTACTTC. Amino acids: CASGAVSYEQYF.

A few counts support this clone. The chain joins TRBV7-2 to TRBJ1-5, with 9 bases that match TRBD1. The germline CDR1 and CDR2 sequences are SGHTA and FQGNSA. There are 15 residues in the CDR3. V lost 5 bases and J lost 6; bases outside the gene matches: 8. The CDR3 DNA sequence: TGTGCCAGCAGCATGGGACAGGGAGGAGGTCAGCCCCAGCATTTT. Amino acids: CASSMGQGGGQPQHF. Using reference TRBV7-2 and TRBJ1-5 for the parts outside the CDR3, the full variable domain is GAGVSQSPSNKVTEKGKDVELRCDPISGHTALYWYRQSLGQGLEFLIYFQGNSAPDKSGLPSDRFSAERTGGSVSTLTIQRTQQEDSAVYLCASSMGQGGGQPQHFGDGTRLSIL.

This clone was seen once. The rearrangement joins TRBV19 to TRBJ2-7; D is perhaps TRBD2 (5 bases). Germline CDR1 LNHDA, CDR2 SQIVND (reference sequence). The CDR3 is 13 residues long. Trimming removed 4 bases from V and 2 bases from J, with 9 bases in between. The CDR3 region has the DNA TGTGCCAGTAGTACCACCGGGGCCTACGAGCAGTACTTC. Translating it yields CASSTTGAYEQYF.

The chain couples TRBV7-5 to TRBJ1-4. TRBV7-5 is tagged as a pseudogene. The CDR3 extends over 14 amino acids. CDR3 protein: CAYRGVTTNEKLFF. CDR3 DNA sequence: TGTGCCTACCGAGGGGTCACAACTAATGAAAAACTGTTTTTT.

The chain joins TRBV5-1 to TRBJ2-5; 9 bases match TRBD1. Unmatched junction bases numbered 4, after V lost 8 bases and J lost 8 bases. CDR3 length: 11 residues. CDR1 and CDR2 from the germline V gene are SGHRS and YFSETQ. The CDR3 nucleotides read TGCGCCAGTACGACAGGGGGTACCCAGTACTTC. Its protein product is CASTTGGTQYF.

The V and J genes are TRBV7-9 and TRBJ2-2; D unclear. Trimming removed 6 bases from V and 4 bases from J, with 9 bases in between. The germline CDR1 and CDR2 sequences are SEHNR and FQNEAQ (reference sequence). This CDR3 region has 13 residues. The CDR3 loop reads CASSLTVTGELFF. The CDR3 region has the DNA TGTGCCAGCAGTCTTACAGTCACCGGGGAGCTGTTTTTT.